Given below is one TCR beta chain in context. The antigen remains undetermined. CDR1 and CDR2 from the germline V gene are GTSNPN and SVGIG (reference sequence). The V end was cut by 3 bases, the J end by 2 bases, with 5 bases between. CDR3 size: 12 residues. It was from PBMCs that CD4+ and CD8+ T cells were sorted. The data are from a study of CD8+ T cells in alopecia areata. Sequencing relied on a cDNA template that was reverse transcribed from extracted RNA. TCRdb keeps only in-frame clones here, not all; method: immunoSEQ multiplex PCR. The data show 100,000 to 150,000 clones, roughly 66% seen once. Findings and caveats of the study: Researchers reported that TCR sharing among patients proved less clear than in mice, possibly HLA-linked. Resident alphabeta T cells of normal skin are also sequenced in scalp samples. Elevated clonality characterized lesional scalp relative to normal scalp, particularly in alopecia totalis/universalis.

Sample: CD4+ T cells sorted from blood. The source of this sequence is a human donor in good health. V usage is TRBV30 and J usage is TRBJ1-3, with unresolved D. The CDR3 region is CAWRAPGNTIYF. The CDR3 nucleotides read TGTGCCTGGAGGGCACCTGGAAACACCATATATTTT.